Below are 20 T cell receptor beta chains sequenced from a single sample in a study of Graves' ophthalmopathy and Graves' hyperthyroidism. Beta-chain TCR CDR3 regions were amplified from RNA transcripts. The workflow started with a first-round RT-PCR run with HTBI primers and then moved on to a second-round multiplex PCR. TCRdb used MiXCR to reprocess the multiplex PCR reads, holding one entry per CDR3 protein. The sample lists approximately 500,000 distinct CDR3 sequences, approximately 14% occurring once. Sequencing used blood. The receptor set was obtained from a woman younger than 45 with Graves' ophthalmopathy.

This clonotype was found a few times. The CDR3 protein is CASSLEGRGTEAFF. The CDR3 DNA reads TGCGCCAGCAGCTTGGAGGGCAGGGGCACTGAAGCTTTCTTT. The V call is TRBV5-1, the J call TRBJ1-1, with D maybe TRBD1 (6 bases). The CDR3 spans 14 residues. With 0 bases removed from V and 4 bases from J, the gap between germline ends came to 10 bases. Germline CDR1 reads SGHRS; CDR2 reads YFSETQ. The whole variable domain, filled in from reference TRBV5-1 and TRBJ1-1, reads KAGVTQTPRYLIKTRGQQVTLSCSPISGHRSVSWYQQTPGQGLQFLFEYFSETQRNKGNFPGRFSGRQFSNSRSEMNVSTLELGDSALYLCASSLEGRGTEAFFGQGTRLTVV.

On this clonotype itself: A read error may account for a junction end that differs from germline. This chain uses TRBV7-7 with TRBJ2-5, with D uncertain. CDR1 is SSHAT, CDR2 FNYEAQ, per germline (reference sequence). The CDR3 sequence is 15 residues long. CDR3 residues: CASSSVGPPRETQYF. Written as DNA, the CDR3 is TGTGCTAGCAGCTCAGTGGGCCCTCCGCGGGAGACCCAGTACTTC. Combining the CDR3 with reference TRBV7-7 and TRBJ2-5 gives the whole variable domain GAGVSQSPRYKVTKRGQDVTLRCDPISSHATLYWYQQALGQGPEFLTYFNYEAQPDKSGLPSDRFSAERPEGSISTLTIQRTEQRDSAMYRCASSSVGPPRETQYFGPGTRLLVL.

This clonotype occurred many times. The chain joins TRBV28 to TRBJ2-7; 7 bases match TRBD1. This CDR3 is built from 15 residues. V lost 3 bases, J lost 6 bases, and 11 bases stayed unmatched. Germline CDR1 and CDR2: MDHEN and SYDVKM. Here the CDR3 reads CASSFRARGLFEQYF. DNA of the CDR3: TGTGCCAGCAGTTTCCGCGCCAGGGGGTTGTTCGAGCAGTACTTC.

On this clonotype: Possible read error: a much larger clone is one base away. The gene calls are TRBV27 and TRBJ2-6; no clear D gene. V dropped 6 bases and J dropped 0 bases, with 9 bases sitting between them. The CDR3 is made up of 15 amino acids. The germline gives CDR1 MNHEY, CDR2 SMNVEV (reference sequence). CDR3 nucleotides: TGTGCCAGCAGCCGGTACCCCTCTGGGGCCAACGTCCTGACTTTC. This gives the protein CASSRYPSGANVLTF.

The V gene is TRBV14, the J gene TRBJ2-7, with 10 bases matching TRBD2. Germline lookup yields CDR1 SGHDN and CDR2 FVKESK. This CDR3 is built from 19 residues. J gave up 0 bases and V 0 bases, and 11 bases lay outside the gene matches. CDR3 protein: CASSQEAGGTTRTSYEQYF. CDR3 nucleotides: TGTGCCAGCAGCCAAGAAGCGGGAGGGACTACACGTACCTCCTACGAGCAGTACTTC. The full variable domain, completed using reference TRBV14 and TRBJ2-7, is EAGVTQFPSHSVIEKGQTVTLRCDPISGHDNLYWYRRVMGKEIKFLLHFVKESKQDESGMPNNRFLAERTGGTYSTLKVQPAELEDSGVYFCASSQEAGGTTRTSYEQYFGPGTRLTVT.

This clonotype was recorded at least ten times. This sequence joins TRBV12-3 or TRBV12-4 and TRBJ2-7; D gene ambiguous. The CDR3 has 15 residues. Trimming pared 5 bases from V and 4 bases from J, leaving 18 bases between. In DNA form, the CDR3 reads TGTGCCAGCAGTGCACCGGGCCCTTCGCCTTACGAGCAGTACTTC. It translates to CASSAPGPSPYEQYF.

This clonotype was observed at least ten times. The chain couples TRBV27 to TRBJ2-2; no reliable D call. This CDR3 is 14 amino acids long. Deletions cut 4 bases from V and 2 bases from J, with 8 bases between. Per germline, CDR1 MNHEY and CDR2 SMNVEV (reference sequence). The CDR3 DNA reads TGTGCCAGCAGTTCCTCCTATAACACCGGGGAGCTGTTTTTT. The encoded protein is CASSSSYNTGELFF.

This clonotype showed up many times. The chain employs TRBV13 and TRBJ1-6, with D perhaps TRBD1 (5 bases). The CDR3 sequence is 16 residues long. Trimming stripped 5 bases from V and 7 bases from J, with 18 bases between. The V gene's germline CDR1 is PRHDT and CDR2 FYEKMQ (reference sequence). The CDR3 protein is CASSGTGARPNSPLHF. CDR3 in DNA: TGTGCCAGCAGCGGCACCGGGGCCAGACCAAATTCACCCCTCCACTTT.

This clonotype was detected many times. CDR3 residues: CASRDKAVYEQYF. The CDR3 DNA sequence: TGTGCCAGCAGGGATAAAGCGGTCTACGAGCAGTACTTC. The chain recombines TRBV6-1 with TRBJ2-7; D might be TRBD2 (5 bases). Germline V gene sequence: CDR1 MNHNS, CDR2 SASEGT. V was clipped by 6 bases and J by 3 bases, with 12 bases between them. The CDR3 sequence is 13 residues long.

This clonotype was seen only once. This may be a read error, as it is one base from a much larger clone. The rearrangement links TRBV2 to TRBJ2-7, with 9 bases aligning to TRBD2. Per germline, CDR1 SNHLY and CDR2 FYNNEI. The CDR3 spans 15 residues. CDR3 DNA sequence: TGTGCCAGCAGACGACTAGCGGTGAGCTCCTACGAGCTGTACTTC. Translating it yields CASRRLAVSSYELYF.

This clonotype was counted ten times or more. The J gene is TRBJ1-5, the V gene TRBV5-1; D ambiguous. Germline CDR1 SGHRS, CDR2 YFSETQ. V was trimmed by 3 bases and J by 7 bases, leaving 11 bases between them. The CDR3 spans 13 residues. The CDR3 nucleotides read TGCGCCAGCAGCTCAGAACGCGGCCAGCCCCAGCATTTT. Translation gives CASSSERGQPQHF.

This clonotype has more than one count but fewer than ten. The rearrangement joins TRBV20-1 to TRBJ1-5; D unclear. CDR3 size: 15 residues. The V end lost 0 bases, the J end lost 1 base, and 10 bases lay between the germline ends. The V gene's germline CDR1 is DFQATT and CDR2 SNEGSKA (reference sequence). The CDR3 DNA is TGCAGTGCTAGAGATCCCCAGAGGAGCAATCAGCCCCAGCATTTT. Translation: CSARDPQRSNQPQHF.

This clonotype was seen only a few times. A read error is possible here, since a much larger clone lies one base away. The rearrangement joins TRBV5-1 to TRBJ1-3; no definite D call. The CDR3 is 16 amino acids. The germline CDR1 and CDR2 sequences are SGHRS and YFSETQ. In nucleotides, the CDR3 is TGCGCCAGCAGCTTGGATGCGGGCAACTCTGGAAACGCCATATATTTT. This codes for CASSLDAGNSGNAIYF.

The chain recombines TRBV6-1 with TRBJ1-1, with TRBD1 as a possible D gene (6 bases). Germline V lookup: CDR1 MNHNS, CDR2 SASEGT. This CDR3 has 17 amino acids. V was trimmed by 0 bases and J by 1 base, leaving 15 bases between them. The chain's CDR3 is CASSEAFRGAGNTEAFF. The CDR3 DNA reads as TGTGCCAGCAGTGAAGCTTTCAGGGGCGCAGGGAACACTGAAGCTTTCTTT.

This clonotype was recorded many times. The gene calls are TRBV9 and TRBJ2-5; 7 nucleotides match TRBD2. With 4 bases clipped from V and 1 base from J, the junction kept 4 bases outside the gene matches. The CDR3 loop spans 14 amino acids. From germline, CDR1 is SGDLS and CDR2 YYNGEE. The chain's CDR3 is CASSPGTIQETQYF. The CDR3 DNA follows: TGTGCCAGCAGCCCAGGGACTATCCAAGAGACCCAGTACTTC.

This clonotype was observed at least ten times. This rearrangement joins TRBV5-1 to TRBJ1-5; TRBD1 might be the D (5 bases). CDR1 is SGHRS, CDR2 YFSETQ, per germline. V lost 4 bases to trimming and J lost 2 bases, with 16 bases between them. The CDR3 spans 16 residues. The CDR3 nucleotides read TGCGCCAGCAGCCCGGGACCGTTCCGGGGCAATCAGCCCCAGCATTTT. Protein: CASSPGPFRGNQPQHF.

This clonotype was picked up many times. The chain employs TRBV18 and TRBJ1-2; D ambiguous. Germline CDR1 reads KGHSH; CDR2 reads LQKENI. Trimming took off 3 bases at V and 5 bases at J, with 13 bases between the two ends. This CDR3 is 14 amino acids long. CDR3 residues: CASSPRWTDYGYTF. The CDR3 nucleotides read TGTGCCAGCTCACCGAGGTGGACGGATTATGGCTACACCTTC.

This clonotype appeared many times. The genes are TRBV2 and TRBJ1-5; 8 nucleotides line up with TRBD1. The germline CDR1 and CDR2 sequences are SNHLY and FYNNEI. V lost 7 bases to trimming and J lost 4 bases; unmatched junction nucleotides: 9. The CDR3 has 15 residues. The CDR3 protein is CASKLEGQENQPQHF. The DNA for the CDR3 is TGTGCCAGCAAACTCGAGGGACAGGAAAATCAGCCCCAGCATTTT.

On this clonotype: A junction boundary mismatches the germline segment, possibly from a read error. V usage is TRBV29-1 and J usage is TRBJ2-1; TRBD2 aligns across 10 bases. Germline V lookup: CDR1 SQVTM, CDR2 ANQGSEA. CDR3 length: 14 amino acids. In DNA, the CDR3 is TGCAGCGTTGGGCTAGCGGGAGACCACAATGAGAAGTTCTTC. Translation: CSVGLAGDHNEKFF.

The V gene is TRBV7-9, the J gene TRBJ1-1, with D unclear. The V gene's germline CDR1 is SEHNR and CDR2 FQNEAQ (reference sequence). CDR3 size: 12 residues. Deletions cut 11 bases from V and 4 bases from J, with 14 bases between. The CDR3 sequence is CAGYPWITEAFF. In DNA, the CDR3 is TGTGCCGGTTATCCATGGATCACTGAAGCTTTCTTT.